This T cell receptor delta chain was sequenced during a study of gamma-delta chains in newborns, infants, children. Overall study context: Microbial exposure reportedly drives polyclonal innate γδ T cell expansion after birth.

TCRdb ran CATT on the reads. The sample includes more than 8,000 delta-chain clones, more than 3% seen only once; the top ten take 15% to 20%. Within the sample, this clone is medium-sized. Other DNA sequences in the same sample also yield this CDR3. The origin of this receptor is a child who was a newborn, infant or young child, either healthy, febrile or measles-vaccinated (not recorded which). Material for sequencing was blood.

CDR3 protein: CACDTVLGDTTESWDTRQMFF. In DNA form, the CDR3 reads TGTGCCTGTGACACCGTACTGGGGGATACGACGGAGTCCTGGGACACCCGACAGATGTTTTTC. The rearrangement uses TRDV2 and TRDJ3, with 13 bases matching TRDD3. The CDR3 has 21 amino acids. Per the germline V gene, CDR1 is GEAIGNYY and CDR2 is EKD. V trimming: 0 bases; J trimming: 1 base; junction bases outside the gene matches: 8.